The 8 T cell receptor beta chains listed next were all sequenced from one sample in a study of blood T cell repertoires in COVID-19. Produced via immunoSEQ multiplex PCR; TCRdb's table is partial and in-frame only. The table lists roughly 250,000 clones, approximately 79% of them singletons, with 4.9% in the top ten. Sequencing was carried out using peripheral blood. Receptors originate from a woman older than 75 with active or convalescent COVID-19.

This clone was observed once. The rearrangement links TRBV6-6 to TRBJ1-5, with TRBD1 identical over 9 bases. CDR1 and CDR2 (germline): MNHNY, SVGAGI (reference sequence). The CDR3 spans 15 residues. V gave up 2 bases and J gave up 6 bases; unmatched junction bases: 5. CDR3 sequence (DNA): TGTGCCAGCAGTTACCCGGGACAGGGAAGTCAGCCCCAGCATTTT. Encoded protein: CASSYPGQGSQPQHF.

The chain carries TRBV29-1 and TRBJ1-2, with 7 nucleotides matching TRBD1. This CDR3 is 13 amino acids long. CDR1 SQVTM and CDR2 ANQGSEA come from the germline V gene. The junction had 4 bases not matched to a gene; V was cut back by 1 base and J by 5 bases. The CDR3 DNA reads TGCAGCGTTGAAGGGACAGGACGTTATGGCTACACCTTC. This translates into CSVEGTGRYGYTF.

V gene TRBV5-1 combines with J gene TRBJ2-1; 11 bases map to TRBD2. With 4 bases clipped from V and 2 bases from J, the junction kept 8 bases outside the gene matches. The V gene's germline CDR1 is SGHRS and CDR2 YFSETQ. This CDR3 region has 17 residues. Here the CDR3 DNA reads TGCGCCAGCAGCCCCGCCGGGACTAGCGGCCCCTACAATGAGCAGTTCTTC. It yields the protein CASSPAGTSGPYNEQFF.

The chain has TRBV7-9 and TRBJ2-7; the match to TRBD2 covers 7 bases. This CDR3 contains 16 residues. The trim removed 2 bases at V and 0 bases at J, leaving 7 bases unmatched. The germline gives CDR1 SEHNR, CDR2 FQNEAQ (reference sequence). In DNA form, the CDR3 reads TGTGCCAGCAGCTTATTCTCGAGCGGGACCTCCTACGAGCAGTACTTC. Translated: CASSLFSSGTSYEQYF.

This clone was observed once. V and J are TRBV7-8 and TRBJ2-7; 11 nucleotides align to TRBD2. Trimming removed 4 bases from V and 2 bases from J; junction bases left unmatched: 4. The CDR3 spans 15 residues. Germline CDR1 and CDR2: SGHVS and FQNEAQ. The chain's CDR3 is CASSSPLAGAYEQYF. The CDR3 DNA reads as TGTGCCAGCAGCTCGCCACTAGCGGGGGCCTACGAGCAGTACTTC.

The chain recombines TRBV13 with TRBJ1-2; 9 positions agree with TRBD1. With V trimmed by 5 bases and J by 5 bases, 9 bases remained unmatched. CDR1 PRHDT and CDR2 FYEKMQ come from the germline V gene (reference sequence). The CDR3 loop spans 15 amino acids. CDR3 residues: CASSLRDRALYGYTF. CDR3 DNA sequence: TGTGCCAGCAGCCTACGGGACAGGGCTCTATATGGCTACACCTTC.

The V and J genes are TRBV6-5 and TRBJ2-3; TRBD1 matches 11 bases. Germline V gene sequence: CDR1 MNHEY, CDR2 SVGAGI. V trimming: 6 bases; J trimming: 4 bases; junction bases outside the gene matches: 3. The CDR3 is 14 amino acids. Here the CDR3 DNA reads TGTGCCAGCAGGCGGACAGGGGGCCCAGATACGCAGTATTTT. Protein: CASRRTGGPDTQYF.

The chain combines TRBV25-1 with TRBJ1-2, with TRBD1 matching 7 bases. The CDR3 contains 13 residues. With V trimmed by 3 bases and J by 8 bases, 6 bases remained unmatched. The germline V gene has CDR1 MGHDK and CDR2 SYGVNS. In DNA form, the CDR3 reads TGTGCCAGCAGTGAGGGACAGAGAAGAGGCTACACCTTC. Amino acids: CASSEGQRRGYTF.